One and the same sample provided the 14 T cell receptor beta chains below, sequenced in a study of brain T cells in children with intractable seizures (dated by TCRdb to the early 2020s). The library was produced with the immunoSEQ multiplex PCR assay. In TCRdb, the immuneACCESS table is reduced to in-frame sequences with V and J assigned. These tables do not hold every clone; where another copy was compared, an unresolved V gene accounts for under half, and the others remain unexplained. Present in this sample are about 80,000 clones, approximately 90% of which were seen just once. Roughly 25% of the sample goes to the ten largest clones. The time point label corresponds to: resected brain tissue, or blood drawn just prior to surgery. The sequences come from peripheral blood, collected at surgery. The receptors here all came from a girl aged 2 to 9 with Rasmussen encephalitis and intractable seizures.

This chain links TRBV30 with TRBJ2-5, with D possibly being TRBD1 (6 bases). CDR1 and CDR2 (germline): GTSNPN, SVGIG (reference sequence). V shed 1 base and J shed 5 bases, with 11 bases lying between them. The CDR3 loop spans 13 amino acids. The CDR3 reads CAWSATGLETQYF. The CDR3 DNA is TGTGCCTGGAGTGCGACAGGTCTGGAGACCCAGTACTTC.

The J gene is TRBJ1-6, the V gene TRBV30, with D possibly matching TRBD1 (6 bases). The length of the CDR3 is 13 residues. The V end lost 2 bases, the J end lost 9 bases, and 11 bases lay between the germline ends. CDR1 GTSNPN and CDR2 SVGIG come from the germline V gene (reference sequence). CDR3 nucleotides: TGTGCCTGGAGTCAGGGGTCGGGTTCACCCCTCCACTTT. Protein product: CAWSQGSGSPLHF.

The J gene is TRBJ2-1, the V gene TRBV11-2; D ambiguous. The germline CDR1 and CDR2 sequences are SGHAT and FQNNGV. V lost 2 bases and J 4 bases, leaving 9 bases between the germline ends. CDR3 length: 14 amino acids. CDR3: CASSLSDGYNEQFF. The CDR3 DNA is TGTGCCAGCAGCTTATCGGACGGTTACAATGAGCAGTTCTTC.

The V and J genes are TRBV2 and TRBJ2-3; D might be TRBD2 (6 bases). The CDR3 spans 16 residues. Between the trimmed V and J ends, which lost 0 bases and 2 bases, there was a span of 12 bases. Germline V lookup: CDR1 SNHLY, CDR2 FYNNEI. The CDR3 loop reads CASSEAVTSPTDTQYF. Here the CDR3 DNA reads TGTGCCAGCAGTGAAGCTGTGACTAGTCCCACAGATACGCAGTATTTT.

CDR3 sequence: CASSLVNQPQHF. Written as DNA, the CDR3 is TGTGCCAGCAGCTTAGTTAATCAGCCCCAGCATTTT. The chain couples TRBV7-2 to TRBJ1-5; D remains ambiguous. The V and J ends lost 1 base and 4 bases respectively, with 2 bases between them. Germline CDR1 is SGHTA and CDR2 is FQGNSA. The CDR3 runs to 12 residues.

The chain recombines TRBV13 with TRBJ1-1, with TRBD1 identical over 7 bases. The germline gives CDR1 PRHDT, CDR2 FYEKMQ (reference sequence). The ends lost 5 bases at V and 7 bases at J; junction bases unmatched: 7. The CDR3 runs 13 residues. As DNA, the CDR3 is TGTGCCAGCAGCGGAGGGACAGTTATTGAAGCTTTCTTT. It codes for CASSGGTVIEAFF.

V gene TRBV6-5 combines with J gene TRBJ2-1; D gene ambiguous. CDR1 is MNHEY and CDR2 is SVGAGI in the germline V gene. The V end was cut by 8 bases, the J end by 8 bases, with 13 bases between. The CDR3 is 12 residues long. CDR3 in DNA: TGTGCCAGCCGTACGAAGATCTATGAGCAGTTCTTC. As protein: CASRTKIYEQFF.

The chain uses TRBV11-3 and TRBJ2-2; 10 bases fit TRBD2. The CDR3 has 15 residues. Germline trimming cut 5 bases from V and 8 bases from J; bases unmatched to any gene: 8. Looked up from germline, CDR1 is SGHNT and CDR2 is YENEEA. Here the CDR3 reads CASSRNSGRIGELFF. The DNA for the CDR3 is TGTGCCAGCAGCCGGAATAGCGGGAGGATAGGGGAGCTGTTTTTT. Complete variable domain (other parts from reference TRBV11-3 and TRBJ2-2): EAGVVQSPRYKIIEKKQPVAFWCNPISGHNTLYWYLQNLGQGPELLIRYENEEAVDDSQLPKDRFSAERLKGVDSTLKIQPAELGDSAVYLCASSRNSGRIGELFFGEGSRLTVL.

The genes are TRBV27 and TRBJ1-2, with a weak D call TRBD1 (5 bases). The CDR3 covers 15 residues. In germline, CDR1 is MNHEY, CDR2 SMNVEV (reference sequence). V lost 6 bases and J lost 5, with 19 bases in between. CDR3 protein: CASSLMGTDKYGYTF. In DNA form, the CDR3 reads TGTGCCAGCAGCCTCATGGGGACGGATAAGTATGGCTACACCTTC.

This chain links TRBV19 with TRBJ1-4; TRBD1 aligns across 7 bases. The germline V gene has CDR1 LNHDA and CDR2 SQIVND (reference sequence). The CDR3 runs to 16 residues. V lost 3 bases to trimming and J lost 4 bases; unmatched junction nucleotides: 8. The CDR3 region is CASSIGTGTDNEKLFF. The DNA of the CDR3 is TGTGCCAGTAGTATCGGGACCGGGACAGATAATGAAAAACTGTTTTTT.

This CDR3 reads CASSPQAANSPLHF. The CDR3 bases are TGTGCCAGCTCACCACAGGCCGCGAATTCACCCCTCCACTTT. The V gene is TRBV18, the J gene TRBJ1-6, with no clear D. The CDR3 has 14 residues. The ends were cut back, 1 base at V and 7 bases at J, with 8 bases in the middle. CDR1 is KGHSH and CDR2 is LQKENI in the germline V gene.

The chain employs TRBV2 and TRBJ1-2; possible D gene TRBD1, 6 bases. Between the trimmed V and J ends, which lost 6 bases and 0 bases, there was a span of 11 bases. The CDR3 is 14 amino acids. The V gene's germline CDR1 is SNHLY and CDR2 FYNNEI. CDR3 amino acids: CASRGGLSNYGYTF. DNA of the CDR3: TGTGCCAGCAGGGGGGGCCTCTCTAACTATGGCTACACCTTC.

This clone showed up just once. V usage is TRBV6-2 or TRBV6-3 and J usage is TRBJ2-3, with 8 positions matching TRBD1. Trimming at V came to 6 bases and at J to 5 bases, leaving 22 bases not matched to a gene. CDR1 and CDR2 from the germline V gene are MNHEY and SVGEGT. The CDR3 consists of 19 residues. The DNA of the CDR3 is TGTGCCAGCAGCCCTTTAAGACTGACAGGGGCCTCCACCAGAGATACGCAGTATTTT. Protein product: CASSPLRLTGASTRDTQYF.

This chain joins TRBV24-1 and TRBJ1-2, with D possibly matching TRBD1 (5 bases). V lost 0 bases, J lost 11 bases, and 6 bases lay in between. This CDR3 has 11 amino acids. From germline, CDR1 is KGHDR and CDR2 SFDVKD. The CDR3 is CATSDLRGYTF. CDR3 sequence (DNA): TGTGCCACCAGTGATTTGCGGGGGTACACCTTC.